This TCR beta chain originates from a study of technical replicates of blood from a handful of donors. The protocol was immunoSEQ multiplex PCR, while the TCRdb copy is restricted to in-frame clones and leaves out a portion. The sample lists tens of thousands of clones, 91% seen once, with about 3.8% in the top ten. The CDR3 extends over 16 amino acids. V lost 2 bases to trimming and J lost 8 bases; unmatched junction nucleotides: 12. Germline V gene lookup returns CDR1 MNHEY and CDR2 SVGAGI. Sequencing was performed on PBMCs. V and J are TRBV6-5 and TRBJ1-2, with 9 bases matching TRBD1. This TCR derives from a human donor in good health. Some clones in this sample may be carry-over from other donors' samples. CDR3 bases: TGTGCCAGCAGTTACCGCCTTACCTTGGACAGGGGAGGCTACACCTTC. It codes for CASSYRLTLDRGGYTF.